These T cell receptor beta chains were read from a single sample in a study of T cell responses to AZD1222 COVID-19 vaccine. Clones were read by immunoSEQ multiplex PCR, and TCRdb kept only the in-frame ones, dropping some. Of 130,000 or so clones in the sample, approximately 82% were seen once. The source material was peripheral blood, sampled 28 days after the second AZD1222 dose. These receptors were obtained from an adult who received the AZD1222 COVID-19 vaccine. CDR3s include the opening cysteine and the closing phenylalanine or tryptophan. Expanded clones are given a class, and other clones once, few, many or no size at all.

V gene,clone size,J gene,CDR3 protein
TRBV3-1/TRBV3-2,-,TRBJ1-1,CASSRTTGETEAFF
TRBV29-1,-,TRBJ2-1,CSVEGRGQQGNEQFF
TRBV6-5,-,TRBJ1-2,CASSRPGQGKAGYTF
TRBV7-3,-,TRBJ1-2,CASSLGALPSGYTF
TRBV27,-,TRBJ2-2,CASLQDRNTGELFF
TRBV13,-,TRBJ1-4,CASSRKATNEKLFF
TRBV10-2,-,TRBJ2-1,CASRTSGGVYNEQFF
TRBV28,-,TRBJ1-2,CASRSGTILYGYTF
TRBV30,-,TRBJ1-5,CAFSTGTNSYSNQPQHF
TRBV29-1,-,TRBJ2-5,CSVGGLARETQYF
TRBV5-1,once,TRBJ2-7,CASRAASSYEQYF
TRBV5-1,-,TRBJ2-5,CASSLRGAGETQYF
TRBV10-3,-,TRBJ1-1,CAISPGSQSSMNTEAFF
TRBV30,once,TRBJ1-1,CAWSWDRDTEAFF
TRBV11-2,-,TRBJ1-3,CASSLDSGLGNTIYF
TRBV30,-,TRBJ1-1,CAWSQEGNTEAFF
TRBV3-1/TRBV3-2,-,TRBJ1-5,CASSQDLGHQVSGNQPQHF
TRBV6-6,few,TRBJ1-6,CASSSPGNNSPLHF
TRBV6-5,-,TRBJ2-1,CASSRGLSYNEQFF
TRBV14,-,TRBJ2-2,CASSQDWAGRRLELFF
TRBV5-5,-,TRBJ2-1,CASSLANRGNEQFF
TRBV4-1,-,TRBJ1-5,CASSQDRDSSHHQPQHF
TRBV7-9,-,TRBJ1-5,CASSPSLARGNQPQHF
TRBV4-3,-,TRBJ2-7,CASSRSRQESYEQYF
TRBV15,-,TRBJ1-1,CATSRDRNTEAFF
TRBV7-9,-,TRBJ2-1,CASSFSNEQFF
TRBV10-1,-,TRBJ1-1,CASSETHPGAPAFF
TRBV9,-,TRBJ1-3,CASSTTGVGNTIYF
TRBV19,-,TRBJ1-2,CASSIVQKTNYGYTF
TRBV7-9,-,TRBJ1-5,CASSLDVGKPQHF
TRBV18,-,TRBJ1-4,CASSPGTGATNEKLFF
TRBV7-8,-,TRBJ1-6,CASSPRQDRSYNSPLHF
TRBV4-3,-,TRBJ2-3,CASSQDWGSDTQYF
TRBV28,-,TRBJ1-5,CASSFNSPAGNQPQHF
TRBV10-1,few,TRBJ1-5,CASSGSGQLPQHF
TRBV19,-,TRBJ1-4,CASTTLTVNEKLFF
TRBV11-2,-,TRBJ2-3,CASSQMGADTQYF
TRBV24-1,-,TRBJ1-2,CATSERTGVRGYTF
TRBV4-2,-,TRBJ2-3,CASSLRSGTGVGTDTQYF
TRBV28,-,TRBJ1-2,CASIRTDTNYGYTF
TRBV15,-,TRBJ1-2,CATSRKGTGGYTF
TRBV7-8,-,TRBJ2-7,CASSSGDYSYEQYF
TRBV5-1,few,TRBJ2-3,CASSSLQGVGGTDTQYF
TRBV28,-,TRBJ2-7,CASRGGREYYEQYF
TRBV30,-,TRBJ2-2,CAWNLGVSGELFF
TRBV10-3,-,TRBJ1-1,CAIRKDRGLDTEAFF
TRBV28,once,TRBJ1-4,CASSLSELKLFF
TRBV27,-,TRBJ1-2,CASSIGQGYGYTF
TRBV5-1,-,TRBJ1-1,CASSSRPGGRGTEAFF
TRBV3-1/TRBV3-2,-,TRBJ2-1,CASSQDAGGGAREQFF
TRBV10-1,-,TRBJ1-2,CASSDQTGNPYGYTF
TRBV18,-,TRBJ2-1,CASSPTGTGFEQFF
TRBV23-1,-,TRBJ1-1,CASSQVPGLNTEAFF
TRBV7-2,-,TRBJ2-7,CASSPGLALYEQYF
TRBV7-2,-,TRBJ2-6,CASGLDRAGANVLTF